This record covers a single T cell receptor (beta chain). There is no known antigen for this receptor. One base away there is no much larger clone; base qualities are not given. This entry belongs to a study of blood T cell repertoires in COVID-19 (dated by TCRdb to 2018 to 2020). Concerning the study at large: Collaborator samples came from the United States, Italy and Spain and covered acute and convalescent phases of COVID-19. The material from the prospective study consisted of cDNA or gDNA derived from T cells, B-cell-depleted T cells, or PBMCs. Deeply sampled blood TCRbeta repertoires from subjects exposed to, actively infected with, or recovered from COVID-19 were included in the dataset. A freely available public database, intended as a resource for researchers studying the immune response to SARS-CoV-2, is where the repertoires were released. Samples came from the ongoing ImmuneRACE study (first 160 participants) plus 1,254 subjects from 6 global collaborators. The sample metadata nearly always contained a de-identified subject ID, COVID-19 status, age in years and sex. HLA class I and class II types, where available, came from metadata supplied by the sample provider rather than from assay-based typing. Findings and caveats that apply to the study as a whole: The quantity of clinical and demographic metadata differed by source and by participant and was supplied without curation.

Enrolling through a virtual design, the prospective study's participants ranged in age from about 18 to 100 years and lived across 24 United States geographic areas. To assign participants to cohorts, the prospective study relied on clinical history that participants themselves reported in a screening survey and a study questionnaire. In the prospective study, mobile phlebotomists collected whole blood, serum and a nasopharyngeal or oropharyngeal swab from each participant. Prospective study participants could optionally give additional blood draws and questionnaires over a roughly two-month period. Blood samples from the prospective study were shipped frozen or at room temperature prior to DNA extraction. TCRbeta CDR3 regions were amplified from genomic DNA using the immunoSEQ Assay, a bias-controlled multiplex PCR. The study's own analysis went as follows. Within the assay, amplification of reference gene primers was used to estimate how many nucleated cells each sample contained. Sequence reads were collapsed and filtered to measure the absolute abundance of every unique TCRbeta CDR3 rearrangement. For each sample, productive Simpson clonality was calculated by taking the square root of Simpson's diversity index across productive rearrangements. TCRdb's version of the immuneACCESS table is confined to in-frame rearrangements and falls short of the full clone set. An unresolved V gene accounts for under half of the shortfall where checked; the remainder is of unknown origin. V and J calls and clone size are as listed in that table; D and trimming were resolved from the DNA. This sample is represented by some 230,000 clones; roughly nine tenths of them were singletons. Around 3.2% of the sample lies in the top ten.

The germline V gene supplies CDR1 MNHNS and CDR2 SASEGT. The CDR3 runs 16 residues from the cysteine to the phenylalanine. The entry retains the CDR3 DNA only, 48 bases that are in frame from base 1. Relative to germline, V is missing 3 bases and J is missing 4 bases, with 11 bases of the junction outside any gene match. Sequenced input: PBMCs or T cells enriched from blood (not recorded which). The sequence was collected from a woman under 30 in a cohort exposed to, infected with or recovered from COVID-19 (not recorded which). This chain is built from TRBV6-1 and TRBJ1-2, with TRBD1 matching 7 junction bases. The CDR3 protein: CASSDYIGTEAYGYTF. The nucleotides are TGTGCCAGCAGTGATTATATTGGGACAGAGGCCTATGGCTACACCTTC.